Listed here are 10 T cell receptor beta chains from one sample, sequenced in a study of CD8+CD57+ T cells in acquired aplastic anemia. Patients sequenced had flow cytometry evidence of CD8+CD57+ cell expansion. Researchers used genomic DNA as the template to profile TCR beta VDJ and CDR3. TCRdb re-called the reads through MiXCR, storing one row per CDR3 protein. The table shows about 160,000 distinct CDR3 sequences, with less than 50% occurring only once. Specimen: sorted CD4+, CD8+, or CD8+CD57+ T cells (not recorded which) from PBMCs. The origin of the receptors is a human donor with aplastic anemia.

The CDR3 region is CASSLGLSNYGYTF. Here the CDR3 DNA reads TGTGCCAGCAGCTTAGGGCTGTCTAACTATGGCTACACCTTC. The chain carries TRBV7-9 and TRBJ1-2; D ambiguous. The CDR3 loop spans 14 amino acids. Deletions cut 1 base from V and 0 bases from J, with 6 bases between. The germline CDR1 and CDR2 sequences are SEHNR and FQNEAQ (reference sequence).

Note on this clonotype: One end of the junction fails to match germline, which may point to a read error. V is TRBV6-4 and J is TRBJ1-6; D gene unclear. The germline gives CDR1 MRHNA, CDR2 SNTAGT. This CDR3 spans 18 amino acids. The DNA of the CDR3 is TGTGCCAGCAGTGACCCGATCTCGGCGGGCTTTTATAACTCACCCCTCCACTTT. It yields the protein CASSDPISAGFYNSPLHF.

The chain couples TRBV27 to TRBJ2-1, with D possibly TRBD1 on 6 matching bases. This CDR3 contains 14 residues. V gave up 5 bases and J gave up 5 bases, with 13 bases separating them. Germline loops: CDR1 MNHEY, CDR2 SMNVEV (reference sequence). CDR3 protein: CASSLRGDNNEQFF. The CDR3 DNA reads TGTGCCAGCAGTCTCAGGGGCGATAACAATGAGCAGTTCTTC.

There are many counts of this clonotype. V and J are TRBV15 and TRBJ1-2; D uncertain. There are 12 residues in the CDR3. Germline V gene sequence: CDR1 LNHNV, CDR2 YYDKDF (reference sequence). Trimming removed 2 bases from V and 4 bases from J, with 5 bases in between. CDR3 DNA sequence: TGTGCCACCAGCAGAAACGGCTATGGCTACACCTTC. It specifies CATSRNGYGYTF.

As regards this clonotype: One end of the junction fails to match germline, which may point to a read error. This chain links TRBV7-7 with TRBJ2-5; possible D gene TRBD2, 5 bases. The germline gives CDR1 SSHAT, CDR2 FNYEAQ (reference sequence). This CDR3 spans 13 amino acids. CDR3 DNA sequence: TGTGCTAGCAATACCGGGAACGAAGAGACCCAGTACTTC. This encodes CASNTGNEETQYF. Full variable domain (outside the CDR3, taken from reference TRBV7-7 and TRBJ2-5): GAGVSQSPRYKVTKRGQDVTLRCDPISSHATLYWYQQALGQGPEFLTYFNYEAQPDKSGLPSDRFSAERPEGSISTLTIQRTEQRDSAMYRCASNTGNEETQYFGPGTRLLVL.

Ten or more counts support this clonotype. The chain uses TRBV4-1 and TRBJ2-7; D might be TRBD1 (6 bases). The CDR3 covers 15 residues. The V end lost 1 base, the J end lost 4 bases, and 14 bases lay between the germline ends. The germline V gene has CDR1 MGHRA and CDR2 YSYEKL. The CDR3 region is CASSQGTDKVYEQYF. DNA for the CDR3: TGCGCCAGCAGCCAAGGGACAGACAAAGTGTACGAGCAGTACTTC.

This chain joins TRBV10-3 and TRBJ2-5; tentative D call: TRBD2 (5 bases). CDR1 and CDR2 (germline): ENHRY, SYGVKD. The CDR3 sequence is 12 residues long. V was cut by 11 bases and J by 5 bases, with 15 bases left in between. The chain's CDR3 is CASAGLSETQYF. CDR3 coding DNA: TGTGCCTCGGCGGGCCTTTCGGAGACCCAGTACTTC.

Worth noting for this clonotype: Just one base apart from a much larger clone, this may be a read error. The gene calls are TRBV3-1 and TRBJ1-2, with D maybe TRBD1 (5 bases). Germline V gene sequence: CDR1 LGHDT, CDR2 YNNKEL (reference sequence). CDR3 length: 14 amino acids. The CDR3 here is CASSRTLGGDGYAF. The CDR3 DNA follows: TGTGCCAGCAGTCGAACATTGGGGGGTGACGGCTACGCCTTC.

This clonotype was counted ten times or more. The rearrangement uses TRBV10-1 and TRBJ1-1; D gene uncertain. The CDR3 spans 14 residues. The V end lost 0 bases, the J end lost 1 base, and 6 bases lay between the germline ends. CDR1 is WNHNN, CDR2 SYGVQD, per germline (reference sequence). The CDR3 bases are TGCGCCAGCAGTGAGTCAACCTGGAACACTGAAGCTTTCTTT. This gives the protein CASSESTWNTEAFF.

Many counts were recorded for this clonotype. The chain has TRBV10-3 and TRBJ1-1; D is unresolved. Germline V gene lookup returns CDR1 ENHRY and CDR2 SYGVKD. The V end lost 4 bases, the J end lost 3 bases, and 18 bases lay between the germline ends. This CDR3 has 16 residues. The CDR3 coding sequence is TGTGCCATCAGTGGGTGGACGGCCAGATTCCACACTGAAGCTTTCTTT. Translating gives CAISGWTARFHTEAFF.